This T cell receptor beta chain was obtained from a study of T cells in Graves' hyperthyroidism and ophthalmopathy. The TCR beta CDR3 regions underwent amplification using RNA transcripts as the source. The primer set for the first-round RT-PCR of the TCR CDR3 was HTBI. Each CDR3 protein gets one entry after TCRdb re-called the multiplex PCR reads with MiXCR. The data hold about half a million distinct CDR3 sequences, with around 16% observed a single time. Researchers barred patients who had uncontrolled infection, other autoimmune disease, pregnancy or lactation. For the diagnoses, clinical symptoms, serum thyroxine and TRAb, thyroid ultrasound and orbital computed tomography were used. PBMCs were derived from about 9.1 ml fresh peripheral blood. CDR1 DFQATT and CDR2 SNEGSKA come from the germline V gene (reference sequence). The CDR3 consists of 14 residues. In the case of this clonotype: Its antigen is unknown.

Study-level findings and limits: Median prediction lead before ophthalmopathy onset was 5.5 to 7 months with the model.

The chain combines TRBV20-1 with TRBJ2-3; TRBD1 might be the D (5 bases). TRBJ1-5 explains the end of the DNA better; the J call may be wrong. This sequence originates from a woman aged 30 to 39 with Graves' ophthalmopathy. The material sequenced was blood. CDR3 sequence reads: CSAPFIAGGDTQHF. The CDR3 DNA follows: TGCAGTGCTCCCTTTATAGCGGGGGGGGATACGCAGCATTTT.